This T cell receptor (beta chain) was sequenced during a study of T cell responses to AZD1222 COVID-19 vaccine. Study outcomes and limitations: In all cases, repertoires were sampled only after the peak T cell response.

Second-dose intervals of approximately 4 or approximately 12 weeks were pooled. As for this clone: Its antigen is not identified.

CDR3 length: 15 amino acids. Germline CDR1 and CDR2: SGHAT and FQNNGV. V was trimmed by 1 base and J by 3 bases, leaving 10 bases between them. The protocol was immunoSEQ multiplex PCR, while the TCRdb copy is restricted to in-frame clones and leaves out a portion. The sample shows 65,000 to 95,000 clones, 75% to 90% of them seen only once. The TCR was taken from an adult who received the AZD1222 COVID-19 vaccine. The V gene is TRBV11-2, the J gene TRBJ1-3; the D is unclear. The specimen comprised peripheral blood, sampled 28 days after the second AZD1222 dose. The CDR3 region is CASSLVGSIGNTIYF. CDR3 in DNA: TGTGCCAGCAGCTTAGTGGGGTCGATTGGAAACACCATATATTTT.